This TCR beta chain is drawn from a study of blood T cell repertoires in COVID-19. Repertoires were generated with immunoSEQ multiplex PCR, while TCRdb's copy carries only in-frame clones and drops some. The sample records just over 650,000 clones, about nine tenths being singletons. The junction had 5 bases not matched to a gene; V was cut back by 5 bases and J by 3 bases. The CDR3 consists of 14 residues. Germline V CDR1 and CDR2: SGHTA, FQGNSA. The sequencing input was peripheral blood. V and J are TRBV7-2 and TRBJ1-2; 8 bases align to TRBD1. This receptor was identified in a woman between 18 and 29 years old with acute or convalescent COVID-19. This CDR3 reads CASSEDRADYGYTF. The CDR3 DNA sequence: TGTGCCAGCAGCGAGGACAGGGCAGACTATGGCTACACCTTC.